The following is a TCR beta chain sequence with its context. The antigen remains undetermined. The data were produced by immunoSEQ multiplex PCR, yet TCRdb's version contains in-frame clones alone and is incomplete. Among tens of thousands of clones listed, approximately 80% were seen once. These data originate in a study of vaccination effects on CD4 cells after COVID-19. Overall study context: Among convalescent patients, two provided samples 16 days and one week before vaccination. Overall study results and limits: Clones induced by infection and by vaccine showed marked clonal contraction late after vaccination.

On roughly day 10 of culture, CD4+ T cells were separated out. From March to December 2020, the person had a SARS-CoV-2 infection that was confirmed by PCR. From germline, CDR1 is KGHSH and CDR2 LQKENI. Trimming left V 3 bases short and J 1 base short, with 14 bases between. CDR3 length: 16 amino acids. This clonotype was sampled from a human donor who had a prior SARS-CoV-2 infection. The chain employs TRBV18 and TRBJ2-3, with no clear D. The starting material was CD4+ T cells from PBMCs cultured without peptide, obtained before COVID-19 vaccination. CDR3 DNA sequence: TGTGCCAGCTCACCGAGACTGGATTTAGGCACAGATACGCAGTATTTT. Translating gives CASSPRLDLGTDTQYF.